This T cell receptor (beta chain) came from a study of cytomegalovirus exposure and HLA in healthy donors (dated 2017 in TCRdb). Some background on the complete study: An earlier analysis of several hundred of the donors reported roughly 300 Gb of sequence data and 117 million unique TCR beta sequences obtained from 180 million or so T cells. Roughly 5 DR-DQ haplotypes were handled as single units for association and clustering because linkage in the cohort was strong. An early release that covered roughly 600 HLA-typed donors contained approximately 300 gigabases of sequencing data and tens of millions of unique TCR sequences. The T cell repertoires of 700 or so subjects were profiled by immunosequencing and related to cytomegalovirus serostatus. An earlier analysis of 587 of the donors applied high-throughput TCR beta sequencing to assess whether each TCR beta V gene segment acted as functional or pseudogenic. In addition to the first cohort of 500 to 850 subjects, a separate validation cohort of over 90 different subjects was used. All discovery cohort repertoires had been generated using a single sequencing platform. HLA typing included class I and class II loci at four-digit resolution. Donor age, sex, ethnicity and CMV serostatus were compiled together with the repertoire data. To study patterns of TCR occurrence, a later analysis re-analyzed previously published TCR beta repertoires from hundreds of donors and added high-resolution HLA genotyping. To predict cytomegalovirus infection status, the study brought together high-throughput TCR immunosequencing, statistical association of individual TCRs with disease status, and machine learning. The study was designed to test whether signatures of past pathogen exposure could be identified by cataloging public T cell receptors. The later analysis used no new phenotypic data to find candidate immune exposures, relying instead on TCR beta sequences and their occurrence across donors. Of the 300 to 450 genotyped donors, 65% to 90% were placed in the genetic ancestry cluster associated with self-reported Caucasian donors. A later genetic analysis used genome-wide SNP genotypes for about 55% of the 666 donors, treating that subset as a discovery cohort. Among 350 to 400 genotyped donors of the cohort, an average of about 240,000 unique TCR beta nucleotide sequences were sequenced per donor, roughly 18% of them non-productive. The number of typed donors differed by locus: 629-630 for A, B, C, DRB1 and DQB1; some 500 for DQA1; around 580 for DPA1; and approximately 450 for DPB1.

A note on this clone: This receptor's antigen is unknown. No base qualities exist here, and no much larger clone lies one base off it.

The investigation overall reported the following: A total of 150 or so TCR beta chains were listed by the study as associated with cytomegalovirus. Correlated functional status among segregating V segments might reflect linkage disequilibrium, but an unknown experimental factor could not be ruled out. For the cohort, immune exposure information was limited to CMV serostatus. According to a later analysis, parvovirus B19, influenza, CMV and Epstein-Barr virus appeared linked to several top co-occurrence clusters. In a later genetic analysis, a missense DCLRE1C variant was associated with V-gene and J-gene trimming of TCR beta chains, and the association was replicated in an independent cohort. HLA typing was unavailable for some donors at each locus, so association tests used only the typed subset. The sequencing pipeline was judged likely to have produced a cluster of highly shared sequence variants as a technical artifact. A later genetic analysis reported fewer N-insertions in productive TCRs among donors in an Asian-associated ancestry cluster than the roughly 690-donor mean. Strong co-occurrence of HLA alleles, especially DR and DQ, made assigning TCR associations to individual alleles difficult. In a later analysis, TCR association rates were found to vary across HLA loci, with the most associated TCRs seen for DRB1 alleles and the fewest for HLA-C alleles. Presence/absence analyses assumed roughly uniform sequencing depth across donors, an assumption that may not hold. This cohort had only TCR beta chains sequenced, and the lack of alpha or paired-chain data limited which features could be detected. Because counts were too low, about 18 rarely observed V segments, including chromosome 9 orphons, were excluded from the earlier analysis of 587 of the donors. The classifier was reported to diagnose cytomegalovirus status with high specificity and sensitivity in both the original and validation cohorts. In vitro tests confirmed that a few of the cytomegalovirus-associated TCR beta chains recognize cytomegalovirus antigens. In a later analysis, most CMV-associated TCR beta chains were found to appear HLA-restricted, with HLA associations seemingly driven largely by CMV exposure. Broadly in line with IMGT annotations, most TCR beta V segments showed up in productive rearrangements about 87% or about 30% of the time in an earlier analysis of approximately 640 of the donors. In a later analysis, HLA-associated TCR beta chains were found to be more clonally expanded and to have lower generation probabilities than equally common non-associated chains. A further reported finding was that TCR beta sequences accurately predicted the HLA-A and HLA-B alleles for most subjects in the first cohort. Across donors, most TCR sequences were observed very rarely, whereas some public TCRs were present in many individuals. The authors suggested that the approach could potentially be extended to other disease states and immunological phenotypes. At a false discovery rate of 0.05, a later analysis linked 15,000 to 20,000 TCR beta sequences to specific HLA alleles.

The receptor library was made with the immunoSEQ multiplex PCR assay. The multiplex PCR relied on a mix of 60 forward primers for TCR Vbeta segments and 13 reverse primers for TCR Jbeta segments. The CDR3 region of rearranged TCR beta genes was amplified from genomic DNA with a multiplex PCR assay. The Illumina HiSeq System was used to sequence the amplified TCR beta libraries as 87-base-pair reads. The authors' pipeline ran thus. Across the roughly 700 repertoires, a later analysis counted around 80 million unique TCR beta chains, about 10 million of which were shared by at least two donors. Raw reads were error-corrected and collapsed into unique sequences by a nearest-neighbor algorithm in which closely related sequences were merged to remove PCR and sequencing errors. V, D and J gene segments were assigned by aligning CDR3 sequences to IMGT reference sequences. For a sequence to be retained, a match of at least six nucleotides to both a V gene segment and a J gene segment was required. Rearrangements were called productive when the CDR3 lacked stop codons and stayed in frame with V and J; all others were non-productive. Following IMGT convention, CDR3 was defined as the stretch from the second conserved V-encoded cysteine up to the conserved J-encoded phenylalanine. The earlier analysis of roughly 590 of the donors excluded sequences that lacked an unambiguous match to a single V gene segment. In an earlier analysis of approximately 500 of the donors, a V segment was called functional when productive rearrangements were above 56.7%, and segregating when the standard deviation between donors exceeded 5%. To diagnose cytomegalovirus status from the catalog of TCR beta chain sequences, a statistical classification framework was built. A later analysis assigned V and J genes by comparing TCR nucleotide sequences with IMGT/GENE-DB human TR gene sequences. The TCRdist pipeline was used in a later analysis to assign CDR3 sequences and most-parsimonious VDJ recombination scenarios. A later analysis defined each TCR beta chain by its CDR3 amino acid sequence plus V-gene family, and excluded reads lacking a unique V-gene family. In a later analysis, several hundred highly shared, low-generation-probability nucleotide sequences were removed to address suspected cross-contamination and a sequencing artifact. A later analysis calculated a clonal expansion index for each public chain from normalized within-repertoire ranks of inferred template counts. In a later analysis, generation probabilities were computed using a VDJ recombination model fitted to out-of-frame rearrangements, and the results were checked against IGoR. In a later analysis, TCR-TCR, TCR-HLA and TCR-CMV co-occurrence was scored with hypergeometric tests, and a repertoire-size bias correction was applied to TCR pairs. A later analysis estimated false discovery rates by permuting HLA or CMV assignments 20 times. In a later analysis, co-occurring TCRs were grouped using DBSCAN, with TCRdist sequence similarity added in when clustering inside HLA-allele-positive subsets. Repertoires with fewer than 30,000 or more than 120,000 public chains were left out of co-occurrence clustering, as were a few repertoires with anomalous nucleotide sharing. The source is immuneACCESS, and TCRdb retained only in-frame sequences with V and J called. Part of the clones is not carried over; for the studies checked, unresolved V genes explain less than half of this, and the remainder is unexplained. V, J and clone size are those of that table, while D and trimming were read from the DNA. The table for this sample lists some 67,000 clones; over 70% of them were counted only once. The ten largest clones take up over 7% of the sample.

In total, just over 650 healthy bone marrow donors made up the cohort. At the time of sampling, all cohort members were nominally healthy, though unrecorded immune exposures were likely present. The donor tested CMV seropositive, placing the donor among the 250 to 350 seropositive members of the cohort. Each donor provided a peripheral blood sample, and peripheral blood mononuclear cells were used for TCR beta sequencing. Genomic DNA was extracted from the blood cell samples with the Qiagen DNeasy Blood Extraction Kit. Sequencing used PBMCs. The TCR was taken from a man between 60 and 75 years old in good health and CMV-seropositive.

The sequenced DNA is TGCGCCAGCAGCTTGGAACCCACCGGGGAGACCCAGTACTTC. Its translation is CASSLEPTGETQYF. The V and J genes are TRBV5-1 and TRBJ2-5, with no reliable assignment of the D segment. The CDR3 sequence holds 14 residues, the cysteine and phenylalanine included. Only the CDR3 part of the read is kept: 42 bases, read in frame from the first base. Taken from the germline V gene, the CDR1 and CDR2 loops are SGHRS and YFSETQ. Deletion took 0 bases off V and 5 bases off J, with a span of 11 bases between the germline ends.